This T cell receptor (beta chain) is drawn from a study of regulatory T cells in long-lasting Graves disease. The time point denotes: persistent/refractory GD, antithyroid drugs over 5 years with positive TRAb. TCR sequences were obtained from RNA taken from PBMCs. American Thyroid Association guidelines were used to diagnose Graves' disease. Assembly of TCR beta libraries relied on iRepertoire HTBI primers together with Arm-PCR of CDR3 regions. TCRdb re-analysed the multiplex PCR reads in MiXCR, keeping a single row per CDR3 protein. The sample has 300,000 to 500,000 distinct CDR3 sequences, less than 25% seen once. General study points: Persistent disease exhibited a predilection for TRBV28, TRBJ1-2 and TRBJ2-5. Analysis covered peripheral blood alone, not thyroid tissue.

Germline CDR1 SEHNR, CDR2 FQNEAQ (reference sequence). There are 14 residues in the CDR3. V gave up 4 bases and J gave up 6 bases; unmatched junction bases: 3. This clonotype was found a few times. Its antigen is still unknown. The chain couples TRBV7-9 to TRBJ2-1, with 10 bases matching TRBD2. This receptor was taken from a female donor with Graves disease. This material consisted of peripheral blood mononuclear cells (PBMCs), taken when the disease was refractory, from a patient treated with antithyroid drugs. The CDR3 coding sequence is TGTGCCAGCAGCTCCGGGACTAGCGTCAATGAGCAGTTCTTC. It specifies CASSSGTSVNEQFF.